The text below deals with one T cell receptor beta chain. Per germline, CDR1 SGHDT and CDR2 YYEEEE. V lost 0 bases to trimming and J lost 7 bases, with 10 bases between them. CDR3 size: 13 residues. These data belong to a study of shared clonotypes between healthy human individuals. TCRdb's copy holds only in-frame clones and misses some; the assay was immunoSEQ multiplex PCR. The profile covers some 1 million clones, with roughly 80% appearing a single time and about 1.5% taken by the ten largest. The rearrangement joins TRBV5-6 to TRBJ2-5; D unclear. Material: memory CD4+ T cells sorted from blood. Documented subset: CD45RA-negative fraction. The sequence came from a man between 18 and 35 years old in good health. CDR3 sequence reads: CASSLVSARTQYF. In DNA, the CDR3 is TGTGCCAGCAGCTTGGTGTCAGCGCGGACCCAGTACTTC.